The T cell receptor beta chain under discussion was sequenced for a study of T cell changes during pregnancy in multiple sclerosis. TCRdb's copy holds only in-frame clones and misses some; the assay was immunoSEQ multiplex PCR. The table lists about 75,000 clones, 75% to 95% of them singletons. Germline V gives CDR1 SGHDN, CDR2 FVKESK. CDR3 length equals 17 residues. V was clipped by 3 bases and J by 0 bases, with 15 bases between them. The chain is built from TRBV14 and TRBJ1-3, with no clear D. The source is a female donor with multiple sclerosis, enrolled in a pregnancy study. Sequencing was performed on CD4+ T cells from peripheral blood mononuclear cells, taken before pregnancy. The CDR3 DNA sequence: TGTGCCAGCAGCCACCTTTCCAAGGACTTCTCTGGAAACACCATATATTTT. It translates to CASSHLSKDFSGNTIYF.